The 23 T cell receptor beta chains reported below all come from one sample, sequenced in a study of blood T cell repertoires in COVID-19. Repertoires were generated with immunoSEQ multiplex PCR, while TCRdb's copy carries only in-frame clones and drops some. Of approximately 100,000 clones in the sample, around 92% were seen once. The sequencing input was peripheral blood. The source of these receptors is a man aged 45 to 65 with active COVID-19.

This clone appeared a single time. The CDR3 DNA sequence: TGTGCCAGCAGCCAGGCTAGCGGGAGTGGCGGGGAGCTGTTTTTT. Its protein product is CASSQASGSGGELFF. V gene TRBV4-2 combines with J gene TRBJ2-2; 10 nucleotides align to TRBD2. The V and J ends lost 3 bases and 7 bases, in that order; junction bases with no gene match: 5. CDR1 and CDR2 from the germline V gene are LGHNA and YNFKEQ. The CDR3 length is 15 residues.

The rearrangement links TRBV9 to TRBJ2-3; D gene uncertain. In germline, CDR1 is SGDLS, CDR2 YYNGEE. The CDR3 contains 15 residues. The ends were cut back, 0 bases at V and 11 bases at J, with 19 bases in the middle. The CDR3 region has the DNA TGTGCCAGCAGCGTAGCAGAGACTCCGATTTATGGGCAGTATTTT. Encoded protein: CASSVAETPIYGQYF.

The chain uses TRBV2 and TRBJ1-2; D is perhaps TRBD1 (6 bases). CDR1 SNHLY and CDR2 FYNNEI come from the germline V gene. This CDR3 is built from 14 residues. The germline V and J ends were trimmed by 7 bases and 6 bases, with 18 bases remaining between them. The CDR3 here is CASTGQGKLHGYTF. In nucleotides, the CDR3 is TGTGCCAGCACGGGTCAGGGGAAACTCCATGGCTACACCTTC.

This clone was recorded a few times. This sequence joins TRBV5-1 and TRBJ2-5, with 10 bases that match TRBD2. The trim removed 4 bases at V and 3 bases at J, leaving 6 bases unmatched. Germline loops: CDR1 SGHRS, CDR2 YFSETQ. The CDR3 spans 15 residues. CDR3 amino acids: CASSKAGGWEETQYF. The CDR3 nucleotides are TGCGCCAGCAGCAAAGCGGGAGGGTGGGAAGAGACCCAGTACTTC.

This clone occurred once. CDR3 nucleotide sequence: TGTGCCAGCAGCTTAGCGGGAGGGGCCTACGAGCAGTACTTC. Translated: CASSLAGGAYEQYF. The V call is TRBV11-1, the J call TRBJ2-7; 7 bases are a match to TRBD2. The CDR3 length is 14 residues. The V gene's germline CDR1 is SGHAT and CDR2 FQDESV (reference sequence). Germline trimming cut 0 bases from V and 2 bases from J; bases unmatched to any gene: 1.

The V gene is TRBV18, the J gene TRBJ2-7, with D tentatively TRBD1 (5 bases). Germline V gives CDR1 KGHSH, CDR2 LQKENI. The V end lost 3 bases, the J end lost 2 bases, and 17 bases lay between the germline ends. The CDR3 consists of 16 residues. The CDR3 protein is CASSPTGFSSAYEQYF. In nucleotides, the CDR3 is TGTGCCAGCTCACCCACAGGTTTTTCATCAGCCTACGAGCAGTACTTC.

The CDR3 DNA reads TGTGCCAGCAGCTTGCTGAAGGGAGGGACTGAAGCTTTCTTT. Its protein is CASSLLKGGTEAFF. The gene calls are TRBV5-4 and TRBJ1-1; no definite D call. This CDR3 spans 14 amino acids. Germline V gives CDR1 SGHNT, CDR2 YYREEE (reference sequence). Trimming took off 1 base at V and 5 bases at J, with 12 bases between the two ends.

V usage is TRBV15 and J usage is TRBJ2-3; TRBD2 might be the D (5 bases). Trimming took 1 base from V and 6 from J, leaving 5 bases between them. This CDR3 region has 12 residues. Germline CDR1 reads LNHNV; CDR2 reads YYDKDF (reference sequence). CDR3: CATSRGGDTQYF. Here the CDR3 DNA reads TGTGCCACCAGCAGAGGCGGGGATACGCAGTATTTT.

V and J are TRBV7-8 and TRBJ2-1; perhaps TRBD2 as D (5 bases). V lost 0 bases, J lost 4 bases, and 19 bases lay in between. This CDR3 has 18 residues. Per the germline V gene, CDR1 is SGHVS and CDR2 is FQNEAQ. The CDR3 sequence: CASSLAFGAEPRYNEQFF. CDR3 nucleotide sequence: TGTGCCAGCAGCTTAGCGTTCGGAGCGGAGCCAAGATACAATGAGCAGTTCTTC. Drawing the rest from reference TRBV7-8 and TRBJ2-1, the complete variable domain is GAGVSQSPRYKVAKRGQDVALRCDPISGHVSLFWYQQALGQGPEFLTYFQNEAQLDKSGLPSDRFFAERPEGSVSTLKIQRTQQEDSAVYLCASSLAFGAEPRYNEQFFGPGTRLTVL.

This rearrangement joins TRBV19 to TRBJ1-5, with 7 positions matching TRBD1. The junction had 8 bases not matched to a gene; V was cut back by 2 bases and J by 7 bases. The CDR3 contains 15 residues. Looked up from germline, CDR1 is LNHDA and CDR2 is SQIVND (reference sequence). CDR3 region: CASSIKGGGAQPQHF. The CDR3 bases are TGTGCCAGTAGTATAAAAGGAGGGGGCGCCCAGCCCCAGCATTTT. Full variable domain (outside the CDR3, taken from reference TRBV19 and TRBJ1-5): DGGITQSPKYLFRKEGQNVTLSCEQNLNHDAMYWYRQDPGQGLRLIYYSQIVNDFQKGDIAEGYSVSREKKESFPLTVTSAQKNPTAFYLCASSIKGGGAQPQHFGDGTRLSIL.

The chain's CDR3 is CASSIGPNTEAFF. The CDR3 DNA follows: TGTGCCAGTAGTATAGGGCCCAACACTGAAGCTTTCTTT. J is TRBJ1-1 and V is TRBV19; D not resolved. Germline V gene sequence: CDR1 LNHDA, CDR2 SQIVND (reference sequence). The V and J ends lost 1 base and 2 bases respectively, with 5 bases between them. The CDR3 is 13 residues long.

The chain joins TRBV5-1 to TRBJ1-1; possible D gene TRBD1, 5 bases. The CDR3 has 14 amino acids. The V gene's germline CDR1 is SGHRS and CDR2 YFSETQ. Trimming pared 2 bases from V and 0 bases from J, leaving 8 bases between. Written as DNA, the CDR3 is TGCGCCAGCAGCTTTGACAGCATGAACACTGAAGCTTTCTTT. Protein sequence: CASSFDSMNTEAFF.

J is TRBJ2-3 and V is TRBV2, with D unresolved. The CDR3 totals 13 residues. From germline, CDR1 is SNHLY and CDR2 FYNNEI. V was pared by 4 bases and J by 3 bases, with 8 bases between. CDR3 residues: CASSAERTDTQYF. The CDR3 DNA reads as TGTGCCAGCAGTGCTGAGAGAACAGATACGCAGTATTTT.

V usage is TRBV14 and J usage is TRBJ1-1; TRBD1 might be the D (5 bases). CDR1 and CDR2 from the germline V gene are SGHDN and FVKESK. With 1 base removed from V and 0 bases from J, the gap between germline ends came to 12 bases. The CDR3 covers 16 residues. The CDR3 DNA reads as TGTGCCAGCAGCCAAGTGGACGGGGGTGTGAACACTGAAGCTTTCTTT. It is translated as CASSQVDGGVNTEAFF.

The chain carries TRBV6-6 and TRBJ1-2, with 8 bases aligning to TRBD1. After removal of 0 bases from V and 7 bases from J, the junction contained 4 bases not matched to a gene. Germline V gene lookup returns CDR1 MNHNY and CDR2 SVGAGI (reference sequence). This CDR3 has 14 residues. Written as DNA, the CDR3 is TGTGCCAGCAGTTACTCGTCAGGGGGCGGTGGCTACACCTTC. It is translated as CASSYSSGGGGYTF.

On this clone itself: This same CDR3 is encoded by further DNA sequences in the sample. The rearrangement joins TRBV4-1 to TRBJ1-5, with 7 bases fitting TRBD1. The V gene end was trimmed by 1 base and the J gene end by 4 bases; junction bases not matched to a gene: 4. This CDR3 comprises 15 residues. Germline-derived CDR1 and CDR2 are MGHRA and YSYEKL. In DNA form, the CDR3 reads TGCGCCAGCAGCCAAGGACAGGGCTTGAATCAGCCCCAGCATTTT. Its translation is CASSQGQGLNQPQHF.

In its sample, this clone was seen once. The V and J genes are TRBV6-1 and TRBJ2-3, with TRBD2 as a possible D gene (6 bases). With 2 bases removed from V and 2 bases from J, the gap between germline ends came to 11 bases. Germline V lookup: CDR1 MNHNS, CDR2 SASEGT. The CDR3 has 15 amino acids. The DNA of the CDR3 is TGTGCCAGCAGTGAACACGGGGGATTCACAGATACGCAGTATTTT. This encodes CASSEHGGFTDTQYF.

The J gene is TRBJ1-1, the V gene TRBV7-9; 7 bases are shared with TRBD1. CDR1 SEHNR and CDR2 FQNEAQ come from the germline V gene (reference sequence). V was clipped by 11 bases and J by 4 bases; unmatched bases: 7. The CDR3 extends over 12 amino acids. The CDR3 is CACTGAGTEAFF. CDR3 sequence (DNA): TGTGCCTGTACAGGGGCCGGCACTGAAGCTTTCTTT.

CDR3: CASRSGTENSPLHF. The CDR3 region has the DNA TGTGCCAGCAGATCCGGGACAGAGAATTCACCCCTCCACTTT. The chain is built from TRBV6-6 and TRBJ1-6, with 7 bases that match TRBD1. J gave up 7 bases and V 6 bases, and 6 bases lay outside the gene matches. Germline loops: CDR1 MNHNY, CDR2 SVGAGI (reference sequence). This CDR3 is built from 14 residues.

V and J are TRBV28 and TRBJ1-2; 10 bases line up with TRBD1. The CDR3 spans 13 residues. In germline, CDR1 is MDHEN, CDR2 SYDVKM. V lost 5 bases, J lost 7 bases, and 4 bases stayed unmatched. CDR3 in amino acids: CASSRQGASGYTF. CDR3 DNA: TGTGCCAGCAGTCGACAGGGGGCCTCTGGCTACACCTTC.

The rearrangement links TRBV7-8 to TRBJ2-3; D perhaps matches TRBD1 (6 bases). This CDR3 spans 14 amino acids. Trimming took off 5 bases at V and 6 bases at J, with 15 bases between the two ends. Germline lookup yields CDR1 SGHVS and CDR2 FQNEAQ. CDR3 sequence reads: CASSVRLQGDTQYF. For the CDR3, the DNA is TGTGCCAGCAGCGTAAGACTACAGGGTGATACGCAGTATTTT.

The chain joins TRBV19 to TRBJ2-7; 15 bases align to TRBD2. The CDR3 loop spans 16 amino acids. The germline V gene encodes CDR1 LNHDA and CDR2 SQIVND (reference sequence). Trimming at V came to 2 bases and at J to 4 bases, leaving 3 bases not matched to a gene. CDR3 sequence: CASSIYGTSGRYEQYF. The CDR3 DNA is TGTGCCAGTAGTATATACGGGACTAGCGGGAGGTACGAGCAGTACTTC.

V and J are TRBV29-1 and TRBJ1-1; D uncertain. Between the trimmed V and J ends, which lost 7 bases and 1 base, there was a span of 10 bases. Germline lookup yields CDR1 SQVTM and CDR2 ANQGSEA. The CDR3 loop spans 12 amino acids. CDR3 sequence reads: CSAVTENTEAFF. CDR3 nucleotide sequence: TGCAGCGCGGTGACTGAGAACACTGAAGCTTTCTTT.